Detailed here is one TCR beta chain. The CDR3 contains 11 residues. V lost 1 base, J lost 4 bases, and 4 bases lay in between. CDR1 is GTSNPN, CDR2 SVGIG, per germline (reference sequence). Sequencing templates came from extracted RNA that was reverse transcribed into cDNA. Assay used: immunoSEQ multiplex PCR; TCRdb lists only in-frame clones, some missing. Of over 150,000 clones in the sample, 63% were seen once. This sample is part of a study of CD8+ T cells in alopecia areata. Study in general: Tofacitinib exposure lasted 6 to 18 months, followed by 6 months off drug.

The sequencing here drew on CD4+ T cells sorted from blood, taken at week 0. The TCR comes from a human donor with alopecia areata. The J gene is TRBJ1-2, the V gene TRBV30, with D uncertain. The chain's CDR3 is CAWSDGYGYTF. CDR3 nucleotides: TGTGCCTGGAGTGACGGCTATGGCTACACCTTC.